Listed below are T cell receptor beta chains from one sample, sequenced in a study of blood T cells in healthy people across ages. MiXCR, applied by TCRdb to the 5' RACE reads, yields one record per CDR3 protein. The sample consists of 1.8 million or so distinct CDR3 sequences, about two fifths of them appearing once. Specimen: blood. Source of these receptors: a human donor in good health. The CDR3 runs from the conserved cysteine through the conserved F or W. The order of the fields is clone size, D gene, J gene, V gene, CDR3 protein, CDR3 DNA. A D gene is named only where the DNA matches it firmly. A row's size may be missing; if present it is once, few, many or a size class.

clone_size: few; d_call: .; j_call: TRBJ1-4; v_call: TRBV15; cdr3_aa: CATSRDLGSGGSEKLFF; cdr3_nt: TGTGCCACCAGCAGAGATTTAGGGTCGGGTGGTTCGGAAAAACTGTTTTTT
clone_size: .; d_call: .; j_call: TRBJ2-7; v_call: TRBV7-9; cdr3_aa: CASSPYNRDEQYF; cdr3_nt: TGTGCCAGCAGCCCATACAACAGGGACGAGCAGTACTTC
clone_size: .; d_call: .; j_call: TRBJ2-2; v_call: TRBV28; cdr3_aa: CATGAAGELFF; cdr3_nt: TGTGCCACCGGTGCTGCCGGGGAGCTGTTTTTT
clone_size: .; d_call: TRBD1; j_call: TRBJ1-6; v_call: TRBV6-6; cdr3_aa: CASSYSGDRGSPLHF; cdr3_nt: TGTGCCAGCAGTTACTCGGGGGACAGGGGTTCACCCCTCCACTTT
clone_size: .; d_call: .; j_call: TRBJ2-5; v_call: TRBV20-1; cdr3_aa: CSAPWGDRSTKQYF; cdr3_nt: TGCAGTGCACCCTGGGGGGACCGATCTACGAAGCAGTACTTC
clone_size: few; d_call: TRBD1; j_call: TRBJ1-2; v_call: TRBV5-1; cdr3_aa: CASSLDRGNSYGYTF; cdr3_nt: TGCGCCAGCAGCTTGGACAGGGGTAACAGCTATGGCTACACCTTC
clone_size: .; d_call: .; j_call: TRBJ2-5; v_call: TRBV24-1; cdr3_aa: CATSESTGVGETQYF; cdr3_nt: TGTGCCACCAGTGAATCGACGGGGGTTGGAGAGACCCAGTACTTC
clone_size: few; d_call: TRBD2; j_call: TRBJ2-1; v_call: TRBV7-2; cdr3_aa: CASGSLAGGPGNEQFF; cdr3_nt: TGTGCCAGCGGCTCGTTAGCGGGGGGGCCGGGGAATGAGCAGTTCTTC
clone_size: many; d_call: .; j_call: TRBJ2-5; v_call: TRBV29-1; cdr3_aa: CSVEDQSETQYF; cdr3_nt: TGCAGCGTTGAAGATCAGTCGGAGACCCAGTACTTC
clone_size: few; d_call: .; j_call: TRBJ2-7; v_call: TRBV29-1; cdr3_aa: CSVPGSSSYEQYF; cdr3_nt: TGCAGCGTACCGGGTTCCAGCTCCTACGAGCAGTACTTC
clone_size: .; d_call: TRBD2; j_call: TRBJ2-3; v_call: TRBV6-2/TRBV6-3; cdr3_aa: CASTPGTSVTDTQYF; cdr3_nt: TGTGCCAGCACGCCCGGGACTAGCGTCACAGATACGCAGTATTTT
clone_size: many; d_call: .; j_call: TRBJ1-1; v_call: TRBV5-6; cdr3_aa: CASSLEARTEAFF; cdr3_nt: TGTGCCAGCAGCTTGGAGGCGAGGACTGAAGCTTTCTTT
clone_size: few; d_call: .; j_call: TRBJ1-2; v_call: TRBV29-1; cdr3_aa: CSTKGDGSSYGYTF; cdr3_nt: TGCAGCACAAAAGGAGACGGGAGTAGTTATGGCTACACCTTC
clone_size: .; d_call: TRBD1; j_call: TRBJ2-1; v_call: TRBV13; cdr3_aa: CASSSRGQAAYNEQFF; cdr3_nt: TGTGCCAGCAGCTCACGGGGACAGGCGGCCTACAATGAGCAGTTCTTC
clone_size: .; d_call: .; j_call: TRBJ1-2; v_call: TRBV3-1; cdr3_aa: CAGSQESLYGCTF; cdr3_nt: .
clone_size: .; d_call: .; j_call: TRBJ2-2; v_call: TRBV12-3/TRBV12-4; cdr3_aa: CASRRKRAQNTGELFF; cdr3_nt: TGCGCCAGCAGACGTAAACGGGCCCAGAACACCGGGGAGCTGTTTTTT
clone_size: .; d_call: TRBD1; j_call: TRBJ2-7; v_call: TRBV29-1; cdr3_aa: CSGRDREYEQYF; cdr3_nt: TGCAGCGGCCGGGACAGGGAGTACGAGCAGTACTTC
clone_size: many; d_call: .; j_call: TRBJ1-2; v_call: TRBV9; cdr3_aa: CASSVEGQGYGYTF; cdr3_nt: TGTGCCAGCAGCGTAGAAGGGCAGGGTTATGGCTACACCTTC
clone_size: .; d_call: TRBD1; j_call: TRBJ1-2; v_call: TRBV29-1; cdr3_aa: CSVVLDRAEGYTF; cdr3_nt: TGCAGCGTTGTCCTCGACAGGGCGGAAGGCTACACCTTC